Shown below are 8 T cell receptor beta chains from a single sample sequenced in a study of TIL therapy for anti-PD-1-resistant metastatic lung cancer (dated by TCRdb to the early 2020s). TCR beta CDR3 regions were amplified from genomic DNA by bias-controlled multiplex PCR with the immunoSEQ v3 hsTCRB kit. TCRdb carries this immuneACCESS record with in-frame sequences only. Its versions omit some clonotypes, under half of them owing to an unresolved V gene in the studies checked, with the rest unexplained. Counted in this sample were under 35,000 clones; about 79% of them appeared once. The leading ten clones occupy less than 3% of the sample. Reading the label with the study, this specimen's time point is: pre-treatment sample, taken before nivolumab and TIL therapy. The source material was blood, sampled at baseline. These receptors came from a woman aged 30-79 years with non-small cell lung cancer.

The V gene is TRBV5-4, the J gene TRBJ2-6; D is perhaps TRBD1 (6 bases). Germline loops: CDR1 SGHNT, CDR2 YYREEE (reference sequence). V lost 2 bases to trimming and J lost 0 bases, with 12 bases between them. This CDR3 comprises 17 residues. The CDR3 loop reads CASSFGQRSSGANVLTF. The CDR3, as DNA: TGTGCCAGCAGCTTTGGACAGAGGAGCTCTGGGGCCAACGTCCTGACTTTC. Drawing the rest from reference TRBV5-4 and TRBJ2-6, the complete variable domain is ETGVTQSPTHLIKTRGQQVTLRCSSQSGHNTVSWYQQALGQGPQFIFQYYREEENGRGNFPPRFSGLQFPNYSSELNVNALELDDSALYLCASSFGQRSSGANVLTFGAGSRLTVL.

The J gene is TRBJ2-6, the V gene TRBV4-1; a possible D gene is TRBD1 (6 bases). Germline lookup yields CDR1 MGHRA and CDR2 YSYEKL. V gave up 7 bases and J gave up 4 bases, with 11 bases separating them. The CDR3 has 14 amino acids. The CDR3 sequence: CASNRAAGANVLTF. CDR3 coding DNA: TGCGCCAGCAACAGGGCGGCCGGGGCCAACGTCCTGACTTTC.

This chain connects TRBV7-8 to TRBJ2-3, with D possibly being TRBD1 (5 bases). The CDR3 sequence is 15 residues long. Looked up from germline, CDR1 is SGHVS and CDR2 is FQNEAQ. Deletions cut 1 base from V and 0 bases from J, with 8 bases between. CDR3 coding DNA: TGTGCCAGCAGCTTAGGGCAGGGTAGCACAGATACGCAGTATTTT. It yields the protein CASSLGQGSTDTQYF.

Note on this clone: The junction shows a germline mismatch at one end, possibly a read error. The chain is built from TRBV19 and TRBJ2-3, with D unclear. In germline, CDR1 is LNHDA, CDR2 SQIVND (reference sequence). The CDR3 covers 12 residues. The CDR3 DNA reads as TGTGCCAGCAAGCTAGGCACAGATATGCAGTATTTT. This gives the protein CASKLGTDMQYF.

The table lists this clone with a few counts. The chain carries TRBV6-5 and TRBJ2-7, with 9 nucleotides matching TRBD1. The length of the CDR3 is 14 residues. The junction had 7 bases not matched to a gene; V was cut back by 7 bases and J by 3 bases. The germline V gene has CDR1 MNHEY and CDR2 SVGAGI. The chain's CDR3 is CASNVRQGDYEQYF. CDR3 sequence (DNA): TGTGCCAGCAATGTCCGACAGGGGGACTACGAGCAGTACTTC.

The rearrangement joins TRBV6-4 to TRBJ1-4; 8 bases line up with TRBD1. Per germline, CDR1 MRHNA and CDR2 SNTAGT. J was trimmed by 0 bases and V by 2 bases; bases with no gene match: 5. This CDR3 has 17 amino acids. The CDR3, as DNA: TGTGCCAGCAGTGACGGGGGACAGGTCGCAACTAATGAAAAACTGTTTTTT. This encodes CASSDGGQVATNEKLFF.

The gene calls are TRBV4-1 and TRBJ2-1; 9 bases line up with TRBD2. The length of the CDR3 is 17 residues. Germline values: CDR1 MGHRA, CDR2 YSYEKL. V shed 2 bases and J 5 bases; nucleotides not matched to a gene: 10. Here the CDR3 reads CASSQSTGTSSHNEQFF. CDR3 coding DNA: TGCGCCAGCAGCCAATCCACCGGGACTAGCAGCCACAATGAGCAGTTCTTC.

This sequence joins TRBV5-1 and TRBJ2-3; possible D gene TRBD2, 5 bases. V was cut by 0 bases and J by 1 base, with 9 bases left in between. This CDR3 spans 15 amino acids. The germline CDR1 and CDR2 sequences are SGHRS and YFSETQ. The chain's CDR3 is CASSLGNSGTDTQYF. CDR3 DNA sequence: TGCGCCAGCAGCTTGGGTAATAGCGGCACAGATACGCAGTATTTT.